These 17 T cell receptor beta chains originate from one sample sequenced in a study of regulatory T cells in long-lasting Graves disease. Construction of TCR beta libraries relied on iRepertoire HTBI primers and on Arm-PCR targeting CDR3 regions. TCRdb independently ran MiXCR on the multiplex PCR reads; one entry per CDR3 protein. The top ten clones hold over 25% of a sample with 300,000 to 350,000 distinct CDR3 sequences, about 20% of them seen once. Time point reported: persistent/refractory GD, antithyroid drugs over 5 years with positive TRAb. Preparation of the TCR library used RNA extracted from PBMCs. The sequenced sample was peripheral blood mononuclear cells (PBMCs), obtained when the disease was refractory, from a patient treated with antithyroid drugs. The receptors were sampled from a female donor with Graves disease.

The chain links TRBV5-1 to TRBJ2-3; 7 bases map to TRBD2. Germline CDR1 SGHRS, CDR2 YFSETQ. Germline trimming cut 1 base from V and 1 base from J; bases unmatched to any gene: 9. There are 17 residues in the CDR3. This chain's CDR3 is CASSLSLSAGGTDTQYF. The CDR3 DNA reads as TGCGCCAGCAGCTTGTCTTTATCGGCGGGAGGCACAGATACGCAGTATTTT.

In DNA form, the CDR3 reads TGTGCCAGCAGTTTACAGACGGGCGGGGGATACACCGGGGAGCTGTTTTTT. Its protein product is CASSLQTGGGYTGELFF. The chain joins TRBV28 to TRBJ2-2; 7 bases fit TRBD2. V shed 2 bases, J shed 3 bases, and the junction held 9 bases outside the gene matches. From germline, CDR1 is MDHEN and CDR2 SYDVKM. CDR3 size: 17 residues.

The chain employs TRBV7-6 and TRBJ2-7; unclear D gene. Germline-derived CDR1 and CDR2 are SGHVS and FNYEAQ. V was shortened by 5 bases and J by 3 bases, with 11 bases between the two germline ends. This CDR3 has 13 amino acids. The DNA for the CDR3 is TGTGCCAGCAGCGAAGCGAGCCGCTACGAGCAGTACTTC. It yields the protein CASSEASRYEQYF.

This clonotype came up a few times. The chain uses TRBV7-6 and TRBJ2-2, with D unresolved. Germline V gene lookup returns CDR1 SGHVS and CDR2 FNYEAQ. Trimming left V 5 bases short and J 5 bases short, with 15 bases between. The CDR3 runs 15 residues. The CDR3 reads CASSQVVGWTGELFF. The CDR3 DNA reads as TGTGCCAGCAGCCAGGTCGTGGGCTGGACCGGGGAGCTGTTTTTT.

The CDR3 DNA sequence: TGTGCCAGCAGCCAATTACAGTTGAACACTGAAGCTTTCTTT. Translation: CASSQLQLNTEAFF. This chain links TRBV14 with TRBJ1-1; D gene uncertain. Germline V gene sequence: CDR1 SGHDN, CDR2 FVKESK. V was shortened by 2 bases and J by 0 bases, with 7 bases between the two germline ends. This CDR3 region has 14 residues.

Remarks on this clonotype: This may be a read error: a much more frequent sequence differs by one nucleotide. In this CDR3 the conserved last residue, phenylalanine or tryptophan, is missing, so a read error is likely. The J gene is TRBJ2-4, the V gene TRBV27; 10 nucleotides match TRBD1. Germline trimming cut 2 bases from V and 7 bases from J; bases unmatched to any gene: 5. There are 15 residues in the CDR3. Germline V gene sequence: CDR1 MNHEY, CDR2 SMNVEV (reference sequence). The CDR3: CASSLSAGQGNIQYL. The CDR3 region has the DNA TGTGCCAGCAGTTTAAGCGCGGGACAGGGGAACATTCAGTACCTC.

This clonotype was recorded at least ten times. The rearrangement uses TRBV29-1 and TRBJ1-2; D possibly corresponds to TRBD1 (5 bases). The CDR3 spans 12 residues. Trimming removed 4 bases at V and 7 bases at J, with 13 bases between. Germline values: CDR1 SQVTM, CDR2 ANQGSEA. The CDR3 region is CSVVSGRGGYTF. CDR3 sequence (DNA): TGCAGCGTTGTCTCAGGGAGGGGTGGCTACACCTTC.

This clonotype was observed many times. The chain couples TRBV27 to TRBJ1-2, with D unresolved. This CDR3 has 14 residues. Trimming shortened V by 4 bases and J by 4 bases, and 13 bases separated the two germline ends. Germline-derived CDR1 and CDR2 are MNHEY and SMNVEV (reference sequence). The CDR3 sequence is CASSSRTGFYGYTF. In DNA, the CDR3 is TGTGCCAGCAGTTCCCGGACGGGCTTCTATGGCTACACCTTC.

This clonotype was counted only a few times. The rearrangement uses TRBV7-2 and TRBJ2-5; D not certain. This CDR3 is 11 amino acids long. Germline V gene sequence: CDR1 SGHTA, CDR2 FQGNSA. V was pared by 4 bases and J by 7 bases, with 7 bases between. Here the CDR3 DNA reads TGTGCCAGCAGCTCGGTTGGGACCCAGTACTTC. Translating it yields CASSSVGTQYF.

This clonotype was seen ten or more times. This chain uses TRBV2 with TRBJ2-7; a possible D gene is TRBD2 (6 bases). Trimming took 0 bases from V and 4 from J, leaving 10 bases between them. This CDR3 comprises 14 residues. Germline CDR1 is SNHLY and CDR2 is FYNNEI. The DNA of the CDR3 is TGTGCCAGCAGTGAAGCGGTGGGGGGTTACGAGCAGTACTTC. Translating it yields CASSEAVGGYEQYF.

The chain has TRBV24-1 and TRBJ2-3; 9 bases are a match to TRBD2. Germline lookup yields CDR1 KGHDR and CDR2 SFDVKD. Losses at the gene ends were 3 bases for V and 6 bases for J; bases not matched to a gene: 6. This CDR3 is built from 15 residues. The CDR3 coding sequence is TGTGCCACCAGTGATCCTATAGCGGGGGCCGATACGCAGTATTTT. This gives the protein CATSDPIAGADTQYF.

This chain joins TRBV5-1 and TRBJ2-5; 9 nucleotides align to TRBD1. Germline-derived CDR1 and CDR2 are SGHRS and YFSETQ. Trimming removed 7 bases from V and 5 bases from J; junction bases left unmatched: 12. The CDR3 sequence is 15 residues long. The CDR3 loop is CASHPGQGEMETQYF. The CDR3 DNA is TGCGCCAGCCACCCGGGACAGGGAGAAATGGAGACCCAGTACTTC.

This chain links TRBV14 with TRBJ2-3; maybe TRBD1 (6 bases). The V gene's germline CDR1 is SGHDN and CDR2 FVKESK. V lost 3 bases and J 2 bases, leaving 21 bases between the germline ends. The CDR3 length is 18 residues. The CDR3 here is CASSHLPQGWWDTDTQYF. In DNA form, the CDR3 reads TGTGCCAGCAGCCATTTACCCCAGGGGTGGTGGGACACAGATACGCAGTATTTT.

V gene TRBV28 combines with J gene TRBJ1-2; 9 bases agree with TRBD1. CDR1 and CDR2 (germline): MDHEN, SYDVKM. V trimming: 10 bases; J trimming: 0 bases; junction bases outside the gene matches: 6. The CDR3 is 14 amino acids. The CDR3 DNA follows: TGTGCCACCATCACAGGGGGCGCTAACTATGGCTACACCTTC. Its translation is CATITGGANYGYTF.

The CDR3 region is CASSPTVGGQGNQPQHF. The DNA for the CDR3 is TGTGCCAGCTCACCGACCGTGGGGGGCCAGGGGAATCAGCCCCAGCATTTT. The J gene is TRBJ1-5, the V gene TRBV18, with D possibly being TRBD1 (6 bases). The CDR3 contains 17 residues. Germline V gives CDR1 KGHSH, CDR2 LQKENI. V lost 3 bases and J lost 4, with 19 bases in between.

This clonotype was counted at least ten times. The rearrangement uses TRBV27 and TRBJ1-1; 7 bases are shared with TRBD1. CDR1 is MNHEY, CDR2 SMNVEV, per germline (reference sequence). V trimming: 5 bases; J trimming: 8 bases; junction bases outside the gene matches: 11. The CDR3 contains 14 residues. DNA of the CDR3: TGTGCCAGCAGTCGGACAGGAAGGACCCCGGAAGCTTTCTTT. As protein: CASSRTGRTPEAFF.

V and J are TRBV20-1 and TRBJ2-2; a possible D gene is TRBD2 (5 bases). The CDR3 is 14 residues long. V lost 5 bases to trimming and J lost 5 bases, with 15 bases between them. Per the germline V gene, CDR1 is DFQATT and CDR2 is SNEGSKA (reference sequence). Here the CDR3 DNA reads TGCAGTGCTCCCGGGAAACCAGCAACCGGGGAGCTGTTTTTT. Translating gives CSAPGKPATGELFF.